Below, 25 T cell receptor beta chains from the same sample are listed, as sequenced in a study of shared clonotypes between healthy human individuals. Method: immunoSEQ multiplex PCR; TCRdb's copy keeps in-frame clones and lacks some. The table records 2,500,000 or so clones, 93% of them present only once. Sequencing was done on a sample of naive CD4+ T cells from PBMCs. Subset denoted: CD45RA+ positively selected. All receptors come from a man younger than 30 in good health. Some clones in this sample may be carry-over from other donors' samples.

Comments on this clone: No conserved phenylalanine or tryptophan is present at the end of the CDR3, so a read error is the likely explanation. No DNA is shown, since the ends of the CDR3 on it are uncertain; the CDR3 is the one TCRdb lists. V usage is TRBV10-3 and J usage is TRBJ1-2; TRBD1 is the table's D call, not checked against the DNA. The CDR3 numbers 10 amino acids, ends counted. Germline loops: CDR1 ENHRY, CDR2 SYGVKD. This CDR3 is CAISRDMGSC.

The rearrangement joins TRBV5-1 to TRBJ2-1; weak D call: TRBD1 (5 bases). V was shortened by 3 bases and J by 3 bases, with 16 bases between the two germline ends. This CDR3 comprises 16 residues. Germline CDR1 reads SGHRS; CDR2 reads YFSETQ. CDR3 DNA: TGCGCCAGCAGCTCAACCTCAGGGTCCGGCTACAATGAGCAGTTCTTC. Translating it yields CASSSTSGSGYNEQFF.

The rearrangement links TRBV15 to TRBJ1-4; 11 bases are a match to TRBD1. Losses at the gene ends were 0 bases for V and 7 bases for J; bases not matched to a gene: 4. Per the germline V gene, CDR1 is LNHNV and CDR2 is YYDKDF (reference sequence). The CDR3 totals 16 residues. For the CDR3, the DNA is TGTGCCACCAGCAGAGATGTAGGGACAGGGGGTGAAAAACTGTTTTTT. It codes for CATSRDVGTGGEKLFF.

About this clone: This sample includes further DNA sequences coding for the same CDR3. The chain employs TRBV5-1 and TRBJ2-5, with D unresolved. Trimming took off 1 base at V and 5 bases at J, with 6 bases between the two ends. The length of the CDR3 is 12 residues. Germline loops: CDR1 SGHRS, CDR2 YFSETQ. The CDR3 nucleotides read TGCGCCAGCAGCTTGATTAGTGAGACCCAGTACTTC. As protein: CASSLISETQYF. Filled out from reference TRBV5-1 and TRBJ2-5, the complete variable domain reads KAGVTQTPRYLIKTRGQQVTLSCSPISGHRSVSWYQQTPGQGLQFLFEYFSETQRNKGNFPGRFSGRQFSNSRSEMNVSTLELGDSALYLCASSLISETQYFGPGTRLLVL.

As DNA, the CDR3 is TGCGCCAGCAGCTCGGGACAGTCCTCGAACACCGGGGAGCTGTTTTTT. This gives the protein CASSSGQSSNTGELFF. The chain carries TRBV5-1 and TRBJ2-2; 7 bases match TRBD1. J gave up 0 bases and V 3 bases, and 5 bases lay outside the gene matches. The germline CDR1 and CDR2 sequences are SGHRS and YFSETQ. There are 16 residues in the CDR3.

This chain joins TRBV2 and TRBJ2-2; 13 bases align to TRBD2. CDR3 length: 18 amino acids. Germline V CDR1 and CDR2: SNHLY, FYNNEI. Unmatched junction bases numbered 5, after V lost 4 bases and J lost 0 bases. The DNA for the CDR3 is TGTGCCAGCAGTGCACTAGCGGGAGGGTTTACGAACACCGGGGAGCTGTTTTTT. Protein sequence: CASSALAGGFTNTGELFF.

This chain joins TRBV6-1 and TRBJ1-3; D perhaps matches TRBD1 (5 bases). The CDR3 loop spans 15 amino acids. CDR1 is MNHNS, CDR2 SASEGT, per germline. The V gene lost 2 bases and the J gene lost 7 bases, with 15 bases spanning the gap. The chain's CDR3 is CASSETGTKRNTIYF. The DNA for the CDR3 is TGTGCCAGCAGTGAAACCGGGACCAAACGGAACACCATATATTTT.

This rearrangement joins TRBV5-1 to TRBJ2-4; possible D gene TRBD2, 6 bases. The CDR3 contains 16 residues. Trimming pared 0 bases from V and 0 bases from J, leaving 10 bases between. Germline V gene lookup returns CDR1 SGHRS and CDR2 YFSETQ. CDR3 loop: CASSLGPGVAKNIQYF. CDR3 nucleotides: TGCGCCAGCAGCTTGGGACCGGGGGTAGCCAAAAACATTCAGTACTTC.

V gene TRBV14 combines with J gene TRBJ1-2; no reliable D call. The germline V and J ends were trimmed by 3 bases and 3 bases, with 11 bases remaining between them. The CDR3 sequence is 14 residues long. Germline V gene data show CDR1 as SGHDN and CDR2 as FVKESK. The CDR3: CASSQGERDYGYTF. The CDR3 nucleotides read TGTGCCAGCAGCCAGGGTGAGCGGGACTATGGCTACACCTTC.

This rearrangement joins TRBV6-6 to TRBJ1-2; 9 bases line up with TRBD1. The CDR3 loop spans 12 amino acids. Germline-derived CDR1 and CDR2 are MNHNY and SVGAGI (reference sequence). The trim removed 6 bases at V and 7 bases at J, leaving 3 bases unmatched. CDR3 nucleotide sequence: TGTGCCAGCAGCCCGGGACAGGGTGGCTACACCTTC. Translated, it gives CASSPGQGGYTF.

The chain couples TRBV5-4 to TRBJ2-3; 10 bases are shared with TRBD2. V was pared by 1 base and J by 0 bases, with 5 bases of the junction left unmatched. The germline CDR1 and CDR2 sequences are SGHNT and YYREEE (reference sequence). The CDR3 is made up of 17 amino acids. The CDR3 DNA reads TGTGCCAGCAGCTTGAAACTAGCGGGGACCAGCACAGATACGCAGTATTTT. It yields the protein CASSLKLAGTSTDTQYF.

The gene calls are TRBV18 and TRBJ1-1; possibly TRBD1 for D (5 bases). CDR1 is KGHSH and CDR2 is LQKENI in the germline V gene. This CDR3 is 18 amino acids long. Trimming shortened V by 8 bases and J by 0 bases, and 25 bases separated the two germline ends. CDR3 sequence reads: CASQLVSGGNYMNTEAFF. The CDR3 DNA is TGTGCCAGCCAACTCGTTTCGGGGGGGAACTACATGAACACTGAAGCTTTCTTT.

The table lists this clone with a count of one. The chain has TRBV4-3 and TRBJ2-1, with D tentatively TRBD2 (5 bases). The germline gives CDR1 LGHNA, CDR2 YSLEER. Trimming removed 0 bases at V and 4 bases at J, with 10 bases between. There are 15 residues in the CDR3. The CDR3 DNA reads TGCGCCAGCAGCCAAGATACTAGTCCTTACAATGAGCAGTTCTTC. This sequence encodes CASSQDTSPYNEQFF.

The V and J genes are TRBV21-1 and TRBJ1-2. TRBV21-1 is a pseudogene locus. The CDR3 loop spans 15 amino acids. CDR3 in DNA: TGTGCCAGCAGCAAAGCGAAAGGCACACCGGGCGGCTACACCTTC. Residues: CASSKAKGTPGGYTF.

The genes are TRBV5-1 and TRBJ2-7, with 11 bases that match TRBD2. The trim removed 4 bases at V and 3 bases at J, leaving 6 bases unmatched. CDR1 is SGHRS, CDR2 YFSETQ, per germline. The CDR3 has 15 amino acids. The CDR3 loop reads CASSPLGLADYEQYF. The CDR3 bases are TGCGCCAGCAGCCCCCTGGGACTAGCGGACTACGAGCAGTACTTC.

As concerns this clone: Other DNA sequences from this sample encode an identical CDR3 as well. V is TRBV6-5 and J is TRBJ2-5; D is unclear. The germline CDR1 and CDR2 sequences are MNHEY and SVGAGI. The CDR3 loop spans 13 amino acids. The ends were cut back, 0 bases at V and 4 bases at J, with 6 bases in the middle. This chain's CDR3 is CASSYSIGETQYF. The DNA of the CDR3 is TGTGCCAGCAGTTACTCAATAGGAGAGACCCAGTACTTC.

This chain joins TRBV30 and TRBJ2-4; possibly TRBD2 for D (5 bases). Trimming took off 1 base at V and 3 bases at J, with 10 bases between the two ends. This CDR3 is 14 amino acids long. CDR1 is GTSNPN, CDR2 SVGIG, per germline (reference sequence). The DNA for the CDR3 is TGTGCCTGGAGTGGGACTGGGGACAAAAACATTCAGTACTTC. It specifies CAWSGTGDKNIQYF.

DNA for the CDR3: TGTGCCAGCTGGGGCAGGGCTCACTACGAGCAGTACTTC. Residues: CASWGRAHYEQYF. This chain joins TRBV28 and TRBJ2-7, with TRBD1 as a possible D gene (5 bases). Trimming pared 8 bases from V and 3 bases from J, leaving 14 bases between. The germline V gene has CDR1 MDHEN and CDR2 SYDVKM. The CDR3 is made up of 13 amino acids.

The chain uses TRBV5-4 and TRBJ1-2, with a tentative D call TRBD1 (6 bases). Germline CDR1 reads SGHNT; CDR2 reads YYREEE (reference sequence). The length of the CDR3 is 14 residues. Deletions cut 4 bases from V and 0 bases from J, with 10 bases between. CDR3 protein: CASSRTASNYGYTF. CDR3 bases: TGTGCCAGCAGCCGGACAGCCTCTAACTATGGCTACACCTTC.

The chain links TRBV28 to TRBJ1-4; 7 bases line up with TRBD1. Per the germline V gene, CDR1 is MDHEN and CDR2 is SYDVKM. The J segment lost 9 bases and the V segment lost 7 bases, leaving 11 bases of the junction unmatched. This CDR3 spans 14 amino acids. Written as DNA, the CDR3 is TGTGCCAGCACCGGACAGGTCGAACTGCAAAAACTGTTTTTT. Its translation: CASTGQVELQKLFF. The full variable domain, its missing parts supplied by reference TRBV28 and TRBJ1-4, is DVKVTQSSRYLVKRTGEKVFLECVQDMDHENMFWYRQDPGLGLRLIYFSYDVKMKEKGDIPEGYSVSREKKERFSLILESASTNQTSMYLCASTGQVELQKLFFGSGTQLSVL.

CDR3 loop: CASSQDRGTGLSYEQYF. The CDR3 nucleotides read TGCGCCAGCAGCCAAGATAGAGGAACAGGCCTCTCCTACGAGCAGTACTTC. The chain links TRBV4-3 to TRBJ2-7; D is perhaps TRBD1 (5 bases). Trimming removed 0 bases at V and 0 bases at J, with 15 bases between. The V gene's germline CDR1 is LGHNA and CDR2 YSLEER. The CDR3 totals 17 residues.

The chain recombines TRBV18 with TRBJ2-7, with D possibly TRBD2 on 5 matching bases. Trimming removed 2 bases at V and 4 bases at J, with 18 bases between. Germline CDR1 and CDR2: KGHSH and LQKENI. The length of the CDR3 is 16 residues. The CDR3 region is CASSPGLAGLSYEQYF. In DNA form, the CDR3 reads TGTGCCAGCTCACCAGGACTGGCGGGCCTATCGTACGAGCAGTACTTC. Full variable domain (missing parts from reference TRBV18 and TRBJ2-7): NAGVMQNPRHLVRRRGQEARLRCSPMKGHSHVYWYRQLPEEGLKFMVYLQKENIIDESGMPKERFSAEFPKEGPSILRIQQVVRGDSAAYFCASSPGLAGLSYEQYFGPGTRLTVT.

About this clone: The sample contains more than one DNA sequence encoding this CDR3. The chain links TRBV20-1 to TRBJ2-1, with D unclear. V dropped 1 base and J dropped 8 bases, with 3 bases sitting between them. The CDR3 runs to 10 residues. Germline V gene data show CDR1 as DFQATT and CDR2 as SNEGSKA (reference sequence). This CDR3 reads CSARGDEQFF. CDR3 in DNA: TGCAGTGCTAGAGGAGATGAGCAGTTCTTC.

The CDR3 nucleotides read TGTGCCAGCAGCCCCCAGGGACAGGGGGCCACTGAAGCTTTCTTT. Translated, it gives CASSPQGQGATEAFF. The chain employs TRBV7-2 and TRBJ1-1, with TRBD1 matching over 12 bases. This CDR3 spans 15 amino acids. The germline gives CDR1 SGHTA, CDR2 FQGNSA. The V gene end was trimmed by 5 bases and the J gene end by 4 bases; junction bases not matched to a gene: 5. Variable domain in full (rest from reference TRBV7-2 and TRBJ1-1): GAGVSQSPSNKVTEKGKDVELRCDPISGHTALYWYRQSLGQGLEFLIYFQGNSAPDKSGLPSDRFSAERTGGSVSTLTIQRTQQEDSAVYLCASSPQGQGATEAFFGQGTRLTVV.

The chain couples TRBV5-1 to TRBJ2-1; 9 bases are a match to TRBD1. Trimming cost V 3 bases and J 8 bases; bases outside gene matches: 6. CDR3 length: 14 amino acids. CDR1 SGHRS and CDR2 YFSETQ come from the germline V gene. Here the CDR3 DNA reads TGCGCCAGCAGCTCGGGGACAGGGTGGCATGAGCAGTTCTTC. The encoded protein is CASSSGTGWHEQFF. The full variable domain, with the rest looked up from reference TRBV5-1 and TRBJ2-1, is KAGVTQTPRYLIKTRGQQVTLSCSPISGHRSVSWYQQTPGQGLQFLFEYFSETQRNKGNFPGRFSGRQFSNSRSEMNVSTLELGDSALYLCASSSGTGWHEQFFGPGTRLTVL.